Detailed here is one TCR beta chain. It was uncontrolled infection, other autoimmune disease, pregnancy or lactation that excluded patients. The sample originates from a study of T cells in Graves' hyperthyroidism and ophthalmopathy. There were TCR beta CDR3 regions amplified from RNA transcripts. Using the HTBI primer set, a first-round RT-PCR was run on the TCR CDR3. MiXCR, applied by TCRdb to the multiplex PCR reads, yields one record per CDR3 protein. Of more than 300,000 distinct CDR3 sequences listed, about 14% are singletons. The V gene's germline CDR1 is GTSNPN and CDR2 SVGIG (reference sequence). V shed 6 bases and J shed 8 bases, with 16 bases lying between them. The CDR3 covers 12 residues.

V is TRBV30 and J is TRBJ1-1; possibly TRBD1 for D (6 bases). Sequenced sample: blood. This TCR was recovered from a woman in her sixties or seventies with Graves' hyperthyroidism. CDR3 DNA sequence: TGTGCCTGCGAGACAGGCGGATCAGAAGCTTTCTTT. Residues: CACETGGSEAFF.